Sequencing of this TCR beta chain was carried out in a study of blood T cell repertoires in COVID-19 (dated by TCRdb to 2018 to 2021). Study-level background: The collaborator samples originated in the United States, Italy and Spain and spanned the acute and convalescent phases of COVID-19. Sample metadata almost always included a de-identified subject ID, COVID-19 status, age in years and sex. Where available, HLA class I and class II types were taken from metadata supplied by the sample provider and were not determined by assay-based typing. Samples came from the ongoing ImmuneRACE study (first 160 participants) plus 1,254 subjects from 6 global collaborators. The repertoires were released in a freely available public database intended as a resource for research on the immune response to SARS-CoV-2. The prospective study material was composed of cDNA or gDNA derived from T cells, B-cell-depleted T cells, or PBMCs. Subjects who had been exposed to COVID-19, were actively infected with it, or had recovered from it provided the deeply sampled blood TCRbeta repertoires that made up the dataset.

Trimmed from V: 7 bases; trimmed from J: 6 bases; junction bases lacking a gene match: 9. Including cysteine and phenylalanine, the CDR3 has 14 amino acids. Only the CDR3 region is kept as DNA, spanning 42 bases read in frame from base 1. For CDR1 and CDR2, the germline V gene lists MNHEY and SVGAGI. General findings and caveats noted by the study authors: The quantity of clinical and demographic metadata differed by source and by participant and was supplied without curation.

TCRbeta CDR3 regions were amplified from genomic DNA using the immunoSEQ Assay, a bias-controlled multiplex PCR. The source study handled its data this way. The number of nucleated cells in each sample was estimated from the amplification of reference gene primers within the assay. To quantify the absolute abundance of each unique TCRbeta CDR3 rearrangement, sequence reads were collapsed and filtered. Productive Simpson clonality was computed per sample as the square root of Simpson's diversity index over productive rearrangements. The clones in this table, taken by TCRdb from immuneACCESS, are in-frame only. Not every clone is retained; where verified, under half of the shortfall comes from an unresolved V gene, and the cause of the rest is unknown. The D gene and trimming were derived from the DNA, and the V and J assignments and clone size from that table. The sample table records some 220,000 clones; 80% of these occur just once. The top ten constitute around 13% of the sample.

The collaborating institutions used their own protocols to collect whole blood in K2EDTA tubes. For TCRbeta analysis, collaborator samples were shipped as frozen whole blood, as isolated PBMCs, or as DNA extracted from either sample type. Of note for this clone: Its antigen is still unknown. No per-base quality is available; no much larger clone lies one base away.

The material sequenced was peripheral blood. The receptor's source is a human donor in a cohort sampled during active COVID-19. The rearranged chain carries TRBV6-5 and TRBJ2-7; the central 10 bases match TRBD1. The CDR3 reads CASILDRGRFEQYF. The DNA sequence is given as TGTGCCAGCATCCTGGACAGGGGGAGGTTCGAGCAGTACTTC.